These 30 T cell receptor beta chains came from one sample sequenced in a study of blood T cell repertoires in COVID-19. Sequencing was performed with immunoSEQ multiplex PCR; in TCRdb, only in-frame clones are kept and a portion is missing. The repertoire holds over 65,000 clones, 80% to 90% seen once, with about 26% in the top ten. Specimen: peripheral blood. These receptors originate from a man in his fifties with active or convalescent COVID-19.

The chain has TRBV5-1 and TRBJ1-2; D is ambiguous. Germline CDR1 reads SGHRS; CDR2 reads YFSETQ. V was shortened by 0 bases and J by 5 bases, with 8 bases between the two germline ends. This CDR3 has 13 amino acids. CDR3 sequence reads: CASSLDSRYGYTF. The CDR3 region has the DNA TGCGCCAGCAGCTTGGACAGCCGATATGGCTACACCTTC.

The chain is built from TRBV2 and TRBJ2-3; 10 nucleotides match TRBD1. The CDR3 length is 15 residues. Germline CDR1 and CDR2: SNHLY and FYNNEI. Trimming took 5 bases from V and 2 from J; bases not matched to a gene: 4. The CDR3 region has the DNA TGTGCCAGCAGTCCCGGGACAGGGGTCACAGATACGCAGTATTTT. Translated: CASSPGTGVTDTQYF.

This clone was counted between two and nine times. V gene TRBV5-1 combines with J gene TRBJ1-4; possible D gene TRBD1, 5 bases. The CDR3 spans 16 residues. V lost 1 base and J lost 5, with 15 bases in between. Germline CDR1 and CDR2: SGHRS and YFSETQ. CDR3 coding DNA: TGCGCCAGCAGCTTGAATTCCGACAGACAAAATGAAAAACTGTTTTTT. It yields the protein CASSLNSDRQNEKLFF.

This clone appeared a few times. The rearrangement uses TRBV19 and TRBJ2-3, with D possibly TRBD2 on 6 matching bases. Per the germline V gene, CDR1 is LNHDA and CDR2 is SQIVND (reference sequence). Between the trimmed V and J ends, which lost 5 bases and 10 bases, there was a span of 16 bases. This CDR3 comprises 13 residues. The CDR3 loop reads CASSLQGLGAQYF. CDR3 DNA sequence: TGTGCCAGTAGTCTCCAGGGACTTGGTGCGCAGTATTTT.

The chain recombines TRBV2 with TRBJ1-2; TRBD1 is a possible D gene (5 bases). This CDR3 is built from 14 residues. Germline CDR1 is SNHLY and CDR2 is FYNNEI. Trimming took off 7 bases at V and 8 bases at J, with 20 bases between the two ends. CDR3 nucleotide sequence: TGTGCCAGCACGCTCACAAAGGGGTCAGAAGGCTACACCTTC. Residues: CASTLTKGSEGYTF.

The chain joins TRBV9 to TRBJ2-7, with TRBD2 matching 7 bases. J was trimmed by 3 bases and V by 3 bases; bases with no gene match: 9. The CDR3 has 15 residues. Looked up from germline, CDR1 is SGDLS and CDR2 is YYNGEE. The CDR3, as DNA: TGTGCCAGCAGCGCCACGAGGACTAGTGACTACGAGCAGTACTTC. Protein: CASSATRTSDYEQYF.

The chain is built from TRBV4-1 and TRBJ1-2, with D possibly matching TRBD1 (5 bases). V was trimmed by 4 bases and J by 4 bases, leaving 22 bases between them. Germline assignment: CDR1 MGHRA and CDR2 YSYEKL. This CDR3 contains 17 residues. The CDR3 DNA reads TGCGCCAGCAGCCCGATACCCAGGGAGGACCGATCCTATGGCTACACCTTC. Translating gives CASSPIPREDRSYGYTF.

The rearrangement links TRBV28 to TRBJ2-7; D possibly corresponds to TRBD2 (6 bases). Germline CDR1 and CDR2: MDHEN and SYDVKM. The CDR3 length is 12 residues. With 6 bases removed from V and 2 bases from J, the gap between germline ends came to 8 bases. CDR3 DNA sequence: TGTGCCAGCAGCTGGGGGGCCTACGAGCAGTACTTC. Translation: CASSWGAYEQYF.

The chain joins TRBV10-3 to TRBJ1-4; 9 positions match TRBD1. CDR1 is ENHRY and CDR2 is SYGVKD in the germline V gene. The CDR3 loop spans 16 amino acids. With 3 bases clipped from V and 7 bases from J, the junction kept 9 bases outside the gene matches. The CDR3 DNA reads TGTGCCATCAGTGAATATCGACAGGGGGTATTTGAAAAACTGTTTTTT. As protein: CAISEYRQGVFEKLFF.

This CDR3 reads CASSPGASPNYGYTF. In DNA, the CDR3 is TGCGCCAGCAGTCCAGGGGCATCGCCTAACTATGGCTACACCTTC. The rearrangement uses TRBV10-1 and TRBJ1-2, with D possibly TRBD1 on 6 matching bases. The germline CDR1 and CDR2 sequences are WNHNN and SYGVQD (reference sequence). V dropped 5 bases and J dropped 0 bases, with 13 bases sitting between them. The CDR3 contains 15 residues.

V is TRBV4-1 and J is TRBJ1-2; TRBD1 agrees at 11 bases. This CDR3 is 16 amino acids long. Germline CDR1 is MGHRA and CDR2 is YSYEKL. V was pared by 4 bases and J by 5 bases, with 9 bases of the junction left unmatched. This chain's CDR3 is CASSLVIGTGGYGYTF. In DNA form, the CDR3 reads TGCGCCAGCAGCCTCGTTATCGGGACAGGGGGTTATGGCTACACCTTC.

This chain connects TRBV18 to TRBJ1-5, with D perhaps TRBD1 (6 bases). V was cut by 2 bases and J by 6 bases, with 17 bases left in between. The germline V gene encodes CDR1 KGHSH and CDR2 LQKENI. The CDR3 is 16 amino acids. The CDR3 DNA reads as TGTGCCAGCTCACCATCGGCGGGGGGAGGGGGTCAGCCCCAGCATTTT. It translates to CASSPSAGGGGQPQHF. The full variable domain, in which reference TRBV18 and TRBJ1-5 provide the parts outside the CDR3, is NAGVMQNPRHLVRRRGQEARLRCSPMKGHSHVYWYRQLPEEGLKFMVYLQKENIIDESGMPKERFSAEFPKEGPSILRIQQVVRGDSAAYFCASSPSAGGGGQPQHFGDGTRLSIL.

The chain couples TRBV6-5 to TRBJ1-2; TRBD1 matches 9 bases. This CDR3 region has 15 residues. V lost 9 bases to trimming and J lost 7 bases; unmatched junction nucleotides: 15. The germline gives CDR1 MNHEY, CDR2 SVGAGI. This CDR3 reads CASREDEGTGRGYTF. The DNA for the CDR3 is TGTGCCAGTCGGGAGGACGAGGGGACAGGGCGTGGCTACACCTTC.

This chain uses TRBV10-3 with TRBJ2-2; 10 bases agree with TRBD1. There are 18 residues in the CDR3. Germline loops: CDR1 ENHRY, CDR2 SYGVKD. The J segment lost 0 bases and the V segment lost 4 bases, leaving 8 bases of the junction unmatched. The chain's CDR3 is CAISGRTGGSANTGELFF. The CDR3 DNA is TGTGCCATCAGTGGTAGGACAGGGGGGTCTGCGAACACCGGGGAGCTGTTTTTT.

CDR3 nucleotides: TGTGCCACCAGTGAGGGGACTAGCGGGGTGGCAGATACGCAGTATTTT. Its protein product is CATSEGTSGVADTQYF. The V call is TRBV24-1, the J call TRBJ2-3; TRBD2 matches at 13 bases. The germline CDR1 and CDR2 sequences are KGHDR and SFDVKD. Losses at the gene ends were 4 bases for V and 4 bases for J; bases not matched to a gene: 4. CDR3 length equals 16 residues.

With regard to this clone: The sample holds other DNA sequences that translate to the same CDR3. V gene TRBV5-6 combines with J gene TRBJ2-7; a possible D gene is TRBD1 (6 bases). CDR1 is SGHDT, CDR2 YYEEEE, per germline. The V gene lost 0 bases and the J gene lost 2 bases, with 9 bases spanning the gap. This CDR3 spans 14 amino acids. CDR3 region: CASSLGGDTYEQYF. The CDR3 DNA reads as TGTGCCAGCAGCTTGGGTGGGGACACCTACGAGCAGTACTTC.

The chain is built from TRBV4-1 and TRBJ2-4; 7 bases agree with TRBD2. The CDR3 length is 21 residues. J was trimmed by 0 bases and V by 0 bases; bases with no gene match: 17. Germline CDR1 is MGHRA and CDR2 is YSYEKL. This CDR3 reads CASSQDPPLGGVLSAKNIQYF. Here the CDR3 DNA reads TGCGCCAGCAGCCAAGATCCTCCTTTGGGGGGGGTTCTTTCAGCCAAAAACATTCAGTACTTC.

This clone showed up just once. The gene calls are TRBV6-5 and TRBJ1-2; the D gene is possibly TRBD1 (5 bases). Germline loops: CDR1 MNHEY, CDR2 SVGAGI. V was pared by 3 bases and J by 7 bases, with 12 bases between. CDR3 length equals 13 residues. CDR3: CASSYTGGAGYTF. In DNA form, the CDR3 reads TGTGCCAGCAGTTATACGGGGGGAGCTGGCTACACCTTC.

This sequence joins TRBV5-1 and TRBJ1-4, with D hard to call. The CDR3 consists of 14 residues. Germline-derived CDR1 and CDR2 are SGHRS and YFSETQ. Trimming stripped 0 bases from V and 7 bases from J, with 10 bases between. This CDR3 is CASSLGARREKLFF. The CDR3 DNA reads as TGCGCCAGCAGCTTGGGAGCCCGTCGTGAAAAACTGTTTTTT.

This chain connects TRBV27 to TRBJ2-3; 8 bases match TRBD1. Germline trimming cut 3 bases from V and 4 bases from J; bases unmatched to any gene: 9. Looked up from germline, CDR1 is MNHEY and CDR2 is SMNVEV (reference sequence). This CDR3 has 16 residues. The CDR3 loop reads CASSLTGARGADTQYF. In nucleotides, the CDR3 is TGTGCCAGCAGTTTGACAGGGGCCAGAGGAGCAGATACGCAGTATTTT.

The chain has TRBV19 and TRBJ2-1, with 12 bases matching TRBD1. This CDR3 has 16 amino acids. Germline V gene lookup returns CDR1 LNHDA and CDR2 SQIVND (reference sequence). V gave up 3 bases and J gave up 7 bases; unmatched junction bases: 7. CDR3 in DNA: TGTGCCAGTAGTATCGCCGGGACAGGGGGCCGGAATGAGCAGTTCTTC. Translation: CASSIAGTGGRNEQFF.

The chain employs TRBV24-1 and TRBJ2-1; possible D gene TRBD2, 5 bases. V was shortened by 9 bases and J by 8 bases, with 19 bases between the two germline ends. Looked up from germline, CDR1 is KGHDR and CDR2 is SFDVKD. This CDR3 region has 14 residues. This chain's CDR3 is CATPKEGSKHEQFF. The CDR3 coding sequence is TGTGCCACCCCGAAGGAAGGGAGTAAACATGAGCAGTTCTTC.

The chain uses TRBV5-1 and TRBJ2-1, with 7 bases lining up with TRBD2. The CDR3 totals 15 residues. J lost 8 bases, V lost 4 bases, and 12 bases had no gene match. The germline V gene has CDR1 SGHRS and CDR2 YFSETQ. The CDR3 protein is CASSETSGDLDEQFF. The CDR3 nucleotides read TGCGCCAGCAGCGAGACGAGCGGGGACCTCGATGAGCAGTTCTTC.

The chain links TRBV4-2 to TRBJ1-3, with 7 positions matching TRBD1. CDR3 size: 18 residues. The V and J ends lost 0 bases and 4 bases, in that order; junction bases with no gene match: 12. Germline V gives CDR1 LGHNA, CDR2 YNFKEQ. CDR3 sequence (DNA): TGTGCCAGCAGCCAAGATGGTTGGGCAGGGGGAGCGGGAAACACCATATATTTT. Encoded protein: CASSQDGWAGGAGNTIYF.

This rearrangement joins TRBV6-6 to TRBJ2-7, with 8 bases that match TRBD1. In germline, CDR1 is MNHNY, CDR2 SVGAGI (reference sequence). The CDR3 totals 16 residues. V gave up 2 bases and J gave up 5 bases; unmatched junction bases: 11. The CDR3 loop reads CASSYGSPGTGHEQYF. Here the CDR3 DNA reads TGTGCCAGCAGTTACGGAAGTCCCGGGACAGGTCACGAGCAGTACTTC.

This clone was detected only once. V usage is TRBV30 and J usage is TRBJ1-2; D is undetermined. Germline V gene lookup returns CDR1 GTSNPN and CDR2 SVGIG (reference sequence). V lost 3 bases, J lost 4 bases, and 6 bases lay in between. The CDR3 sequence is 11 residues long. CDR3: CAWSGGYGYTF. The CDR3 nucleotides read TGTGCCTGGAGCGGCGGCTATGGCTACACCTTC.

CDR3 in amino acids: CASSLVELAGGEQYF. In DNA form, the CDR3 reads TGTGCCAGCAGCTTAGTAGAACTAGCGGGGGGCGAGCAGTACTTC. The chain combines TRBV7-2 with TRBJ2-7, with TRBD2 matching 12 bases. V was pared by 1 base and J by 6 bases, with 4 bases of the junction left unmatched. The CDR3 runs 15 residues. The germline V gene encodes CDR1 SGHTA and CDR2 FQGNSA.

The chain links TRBV28 to TRBJ2-6, with 8 bases that match TRBD2. The CDR3 extends over 16 amino acids. V lost 9 bases, J lost 0 bases, and 7 bases stayed unmatched. Germline V gives CDR1 MDHEN, CDR2 SYDVKM. The CDR3 loop reads CASLAGRSSGANVLTF. DNA for the CDR3: TGTGCCAGTTTAGCGGGACGATCCTCTGGGGCCAACGTCCTGACTTTC.

This clone was counted only a few times. The chain is built from TRBV6-5 and TRBJ2-7, with no clear D. The CDR3 loop spans 12 amino acids. Trimming took off 9 bases at V and 2 bases at J, with 11 bases between the two ends. CDR1 MNHEY and CDR2 SVGAGI come from the germline V gene. CDR3 coding DNA: TGTGCCAGTACGTTCGACACCTACGAGCAGTACTTC. It specifies CASTFDTYEQYF.

This chain uses TRBV2 with TRBJ2-7; D remains ambiguous. The V end lost 8 bases, the J end lost 0 bases, and 14 bases lay between the germline ends. The CDR3 is 14 amino acids. Per the germline V gene, CDR1 is SNHLY and CDR2 is FYNNEI. CDR3 bases: TGTGCCAGCGGGCAAGAGACACACTCCTACGAGCAGTACTTC. Amino acids: CASGQETHSYEQYF.